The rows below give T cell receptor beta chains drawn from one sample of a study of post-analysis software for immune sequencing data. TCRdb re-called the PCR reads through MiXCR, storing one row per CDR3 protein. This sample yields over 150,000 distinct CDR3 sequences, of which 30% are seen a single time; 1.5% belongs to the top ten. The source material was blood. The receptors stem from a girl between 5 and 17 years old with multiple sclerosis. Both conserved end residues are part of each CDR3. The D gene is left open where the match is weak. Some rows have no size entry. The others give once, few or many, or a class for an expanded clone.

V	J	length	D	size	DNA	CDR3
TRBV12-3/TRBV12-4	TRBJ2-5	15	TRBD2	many	TGTGCCAGCAGTTTGAATCCAGCGGGAGCAGAGACCCAGTACTTC	CASSLNPAGAETQYF
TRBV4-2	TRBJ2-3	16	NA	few	TGTGCCAGCAGCCAATCCACGAGAGGAGGCACAGATACGCAGTATTTT	CASSQSTRGGTDTQYF
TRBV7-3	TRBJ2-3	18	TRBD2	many	TGTGCCAGCAGCTCGAAAGGGGCTAGCGGGAGGAGCACAGATACGCAGTATTTT	CASSSKGASGRSTDTQYF
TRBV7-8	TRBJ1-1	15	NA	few	TGTGCCAGCAGCTCCCTTGGAGGGGCAGAGGGTGAAGCTTTCTTT	CASSSLGGAEGEAFF
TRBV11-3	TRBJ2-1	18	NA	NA	TGTGCCAGCAGCTTATTTCCCCCTTTCGCGAGCTCCTACAATGAGCAGTTCTTC	CASSLFPPFASSYNEQFF
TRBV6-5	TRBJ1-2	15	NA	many	TGTGCCAGCAGTTACAGGGAAGGGGTTAACTATGGCTACACCTTC	CASSYREGVNYGYTF
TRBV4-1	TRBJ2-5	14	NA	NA	TGCGCCAGCAGCCATGCCGGGACCGAAGAGACCCAGTACTTC	CASSHAGTEETQYF
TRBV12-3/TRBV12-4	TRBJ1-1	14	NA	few	TGTGCCAGCAGGCTGTCCGAGGTGAACACTGAAGCTTTCTTT	CASRLSEVNTEAFF
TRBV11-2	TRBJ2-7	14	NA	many	TGTGCCAGCAGCTCGGGGTTTAGCTCCTACGAGCAGTACTTC	CASSSGFSSYEQYF
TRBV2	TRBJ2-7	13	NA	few	TGTGCCAGCCCCTTTCGTCGGGCCTACGAGCAGTACTTC	CASPFRRAYEQYF
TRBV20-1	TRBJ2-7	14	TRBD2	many	TGCAGTGCTAGTAGGCTAGCGGGAGTAGACGAGCAGTACTTC	CSASRLAGVDEQYF
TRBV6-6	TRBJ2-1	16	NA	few	TGTGCCAGCAGTTGGACGAAACAGGGGGAGGGCAATGAGCAGTTCTTC	CASSWTKQGEGNEQFF
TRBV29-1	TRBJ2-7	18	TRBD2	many	TGCAGCGTTGAAGCTACGGGACTAGCGGGAGGGCCGGGTTTGAAGCAGTACTTC	CSVEATGLAGGPGLKQYF
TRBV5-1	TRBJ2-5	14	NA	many	TGCGCCAGCAGCTTGGTGGGGGGCAGCGAGACCCAGTACTTC	CASSLVGGSETQYF
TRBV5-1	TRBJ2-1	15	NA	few	TGCGCCAGCACCTTGAGAGGGGCCGATTACAATGAGCAGTTCTTC	CASTLRGADYNEQFF